Listed below are T cell receptor beta chains from one sample, sequenced in a study of CD8 T cells in Susac syndrome. MiXCR, applied by TCRdb to the immunoSEQ multiplex PCR reads, yields one record per CDR3 protein. The table lists roughly 110,000 distinct CDR3 sequences, around 90% of them singletons. The sample consisted of CD8+ T cells from PBMCs. Source of these receptors: a human donor in good health. Each CDR3 is given with its conserved first and last residue. The order of the fields is CDR3 DNA, CDR3 protein, D gene, clone size, V gene, J gene. The D gene is left open where the match is weak. Some rows have no size entry. The others give once, few or many, or a class for an expanded clone.

TGCAGTGCCTCGACAGCTCTCGGGACCAAAAACATTCAGTACTTC	CSASTALGTKNIQYF	.	.	TRBV20-1	TRBJ2-4
TGCAGTGCTAGGCCAGCGGCCACCTACAATGAGCAGTTCTTC	CSARPAATYNEQFF	.	.	TRBV20-1	TRBJ2-1
TGTGCCAGCAGGGCCCGGGACCAGCCCACAGATACGCAGTATTTT	CASRARDQPTDTQYF	.	.	TRBV12-3/TRBV12-4	TRBJ2-3
TGTGCCAGCAGTGTAATGGAGTGGGTTGAGCAGTACTTC	CASSVMEWVEQYF	.	.	TRBV6-2/TRBV6-3	TRBJ2-7
TGTGCCAGCAGTGGTCGACAGGGGGCTGTCACTGAAGCTTTCTTT	CASSGRQGAVTEAFF	TRBD1	.	TRBV6-5	TRBJ1-1
TGTGCCAGCTCCCCAGCCGGGGACGGAAACATTCAGTACTTC	CASSPAGDGNIQYF	.	.	TRBV18	TRBJ2-4
TGTGCCAGCAGCCAAGGATCGAGAACAGATACGCAGTATTTT	CASSQGSRTDTQYF	.	once	TRBV3-1	TRBJ2-3
TGTGCCAGCAGTCAGACAGGGATCGGCGACACTGAAGCTTTCTTT	CASSQTGIGDTEAFF	TRBD1	.	TRBV12-3/TRBV12-4	TRBJ1-1
TGCAGCGTTGAAGGTGATTGGGGGGATACGCAGTATTTT	CSVEGDWGDTQYF	.	.	TRBV29-1	TRBJ2-3
TGTGCCAGCAGGGGACAGGGGGGGAATGAGCAGTTCTTC	CASRGQGGNEQFF	TRBD1	.	TRBV6-5	TRBJ2-1
TGTGCCAGCAGCCGACTAGACGGACCTGAAGCTTTCTTT	CASSRLDGPEAFF	.	.	TRBV14	TRBJ1-1
TGCGCCAGCAGCCCCCGGCAGGGGGGTAATGGCTACACCTTC	CASSPRQGGNGYTF	TRBD1	.	TRBV4-1	TRBJ1-2
TGCAGTGCTAGTGACCAGGGGGGGATCCGGACCTTC	CSASDQGGIRTF	TRBD1	.	TRBV20-1	TRBJ1-2
TGTGCCAGCAGCTCCCTCCCCGGGGGGGCCGAGGAGCAGTTCTTC	CASSSLPGGAEEQFF	TRBD2	.	TRBV7-3	TRBJ2-1
TGCAGTGCTAGAGTCGCTACAGGGGGCGAAAGAGGTGGGGCCAACGTCCTGACTTTC	CSARVATGGERGGANVLTF	TRBD1	.	TRBV20-1	TRBJ2-6
TGTGCCAGCTCACCAAAAGGGGGCGAGGCCCGCACAGATACGCAGTATTTT	CASSPKGGEARTDTQYF	TRBD1	once	TRBV18	TRBJ2-3
TGTGCCACCAGAGGGGACTCACCGAGATATAATTCACCCCTCCACTTT	CATRGDSPRYNSPLHF	.	.	TRBV15	TRBJ1-6
TGTGCCAGCAGTGGGGGCTTCTCCTACGAGCAGTACTTC	CASSGGFSYEQYF	.	.	TRBV6-2/TRBV6-3	TRBJ2-7
TGTGCCAGCAGCGCACGTTGGACCCAGTACTTC	CASSARWTQYF	.	.	TRBV7-2	TRBJ2-5
TGCGCCAGCAGCCAAGAGCGGCTATCCTCGAATGAGCAGTTCTTC	CASSQERLSSNEQFF	.	.	TRBV4-1	TRBJ2-1
TGTGCCAGCAGTGACACTGGGGGGCAAGGCTATGAGCAGTTCTTC	CASSDTGGQGYEQFF	.	.	TRBV25-1	TRBJ2-1
TGTGCCAGCAGCTCCACGGGGGGCCTCGGGACCCAGTACTTC	CASSSTGGLGTQYF	.	.	TRBV7-9	TRBJ2-5
TGTGCCAGCAGCTTGGGGTCGGCACCGAGTAATGAAAAACTGTTTTTT	CASSLGSAPSNEKLFF	.	.	TRBV5-6	TRBJ1-4
TGTGCCATCAGATCCGGGACAGGCACTGAAGCTTTCTTT	CAIRSGTGTEAFF	TRBD1	.	TRBV10-3	TRBJ1-1
TGTGCCAGCGGTCCTTTTGCGGGGGGGTACAATGAGCAGTTCTTC	CASGPFAGGYNEQFF	TRBD2	.	TRBV27	TRBJ2-1
TGTGCCAGCAGTTTAAGAGGGGAGCTGTTTTTT	CASSLRGELFF	.	.	TRBV12-3/TRBV12-4	TRBJ2-2
TGTGCCAGCAGTTTAGCCGGGCCCACAGAAGCTTTCTTT	CASSLAGPTEAFF	.	.	TRBV12-3/TRBV12-4	TRBJ1-1
TGCAGCGTTGATTCAGCAGGTTCCTACGAGCAGTACTTC	CSVDSAGSYEQYF	.	.	TRBV29-1	TRBJ2-7
TGCGCCAGCAGCCAGGAGCGACTCCTCTTCTCCTACAATGAGCAGTTCTTC	CASSQERLLFSYNEQFF	.	once	TRBV4-3	TRBJ2-1
TGTGCCAGCAGCGCCAAGGGGAGACCTTACGAGCAGTACTTC	CASSAKGRPYEQYF	.	.	TRBV9	TRBJ2-7
TGTGCCAGCAGCCAACCGGGGGGGCCCCAGCATTTT	CASSQPGGPQHF	.	.	TRBV6-2/TRBV6-3	TRBJ1-5
TGTGCCAGCAGAACCCCAGGGAGGGCCCACGAGCAGTACTTC	CASRTPGRAHEQYF	TRBD2	.	TRBV7-2	TRBJ2-7
TGTGCCAGCAGCCAAGATGGAGTCGGACTAGCGGGGATCTCTGATACGCAGTATTTT	CASSQDGVGLAGISDTQYF	TRBD2	few	TRBV4-2	TRBJ2-3
TGCAGCGTGGAACTAGTCTACAATGAGCAGTTCTTC	CSVELVYNEQFF	.	few	TRBV29-1	TRBJ2-1
TGTGCCAGCAGCTTAGTGGCAGGGGCCCAGGGTTCACCCCTCCACTTT	CASSLVAGAQGSPLHF	.	.	TRBV7-9	TRBJ1-6
TGTGCCACCAGTGATTATAGCACAGGGGGGACTGAGCAGTTCTTC	CATSDYSTGGTEQFF	TRBD1	.	TRBV24-1	TRBJ2-1
TGTGCCAGCATGACAGGGGAAATTTTGGGGGAGCTGTTTTTT	CASMTGEILGELFF	TRBD1	few	TRBV7-2	TRBJ2-2
TGTGCCAGCAGCTCGGGTGGCAATCAGCCCCAGCATTTT	CASSSGGNQPQHF	.	few	TRBV7-2	TRBJ1-5
TGTGCCAGCAGCCAAGTCTCCTACGAGCAGTACTTC	CASSQVSYEQYF	.	few	TRBV14	TRBJ2-7
TGTGCCAGCAGCCAAGAAGGGCAGGGGAGGTTCATTGAGCAGTTCTTC	CASSQEGQGRFIEQFF	.	few	TRBV3-1	TRBJ2-1
TGCGCCAGCACCGAAGGATCGAACACCGGGGAGCTGTTTTTT	CASTEGSNTGELFF	.	.	TRBV5-1	TRBJ2-2
TGTGCCAGCAGCTTAGTTAGGTCTCTAGCGGGGGGGCAGGGAGCCAAAAACATTCAGTACTTC	CASSLVRSLAGGQGAKNIQYF	TRBD2	.	TRBV7-8	TRBJ2-4